This T cell receptor beta chain derives from a study of blood T cell repertoires in COVID-19. Overall study context: Sites across the United States, Italy and Spain contributed samples from acute and convalescent COVID-19. PBMCs, B-cell-depleted T cells, or T cells were the source of the cDNA or gDNA that made up the material.

In the case of this clone: Within the sample, other DNA sequences also encode this same CDR3.

Per the original methods: How many nucleated cells were present was estimated from reference gene primer amplification. Repertoires were generated with immunoSEQ multiplex PCR, while TCRdb's copy carries only in-frame clones and drops some. Clonal size and the V and J genes are those of that table, whereas D and trimming came from the DNA. The table records more than 150,000 clones, around 91% of them present only once. Sequenced input: peripheral blood. This receptor was identified in a man between 50 and 59 years old with acute or convalescent COVID-19.

CDR3 amino acids: CASSMNGYNEQFF. In nucleotides, the CDR3 is TGTGCCAGTAGTATGAACGGCTACAATGAGCAGTTCTTC. This chain uses TRBV19 with TRBJ2-1, with D hard to call. Germline CDR1 and CDR2: LNHDA and SQIVND (reference sequence). The ends were cut back, 3 bases at V and 3 bases at J, with 6 bases in the middle. The CDR3 extends over 13 amino acids. Looking up the rest from reference TRBV19 and TRBJ2-1 gives the full variable domain: DGGITQSPKYLFRKEGQNVTLSCEQNLNHDAMYWYRQDPGQGLRLIYYSQIVNDFQKGDIAEGYSVSREKKESFPLTVTSAQKNPTAFYLCASSMNGYNEQFFGPGTRLTVL.